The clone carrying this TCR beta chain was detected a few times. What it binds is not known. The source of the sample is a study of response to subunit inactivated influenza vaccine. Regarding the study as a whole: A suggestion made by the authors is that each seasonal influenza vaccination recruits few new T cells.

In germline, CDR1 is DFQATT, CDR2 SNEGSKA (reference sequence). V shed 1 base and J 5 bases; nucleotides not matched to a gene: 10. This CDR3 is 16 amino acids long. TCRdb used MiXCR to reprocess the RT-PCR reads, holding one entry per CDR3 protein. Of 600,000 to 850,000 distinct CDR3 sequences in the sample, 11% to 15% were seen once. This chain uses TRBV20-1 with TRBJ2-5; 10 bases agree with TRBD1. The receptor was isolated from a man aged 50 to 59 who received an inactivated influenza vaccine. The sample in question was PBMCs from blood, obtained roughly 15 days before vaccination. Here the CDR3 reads CSARGNRDRGYETQYF. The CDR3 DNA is TGCAGTGCTAGAGGGAACCGGGACAGGGGTTACGAGACCCAGTACTTC.